This entry lists 6 T cell receptor beta chains sequenced from one sample in a study of T-cell memory formation after mild COVID-19. TCRdb called the 5' RACE reads again in MiXCR, with one record for every CDR3 protein. The profile covers tens of thousands of distinct CDR3 sequences, with about 13% appearing a single time and about 26% taken by the ten largest. The sequencing sample was made of PBMCs or a T cell subset sorted from them (not recorded which). The receptors originated from an adult woman who had mild COVID-19 (a few samples of this study predate the infection). Cell type and time point are not known.

V is TRBV3-1 and J is TRBJ2-1, with unresolved D. Trimming cost V 1 base and J 0 bases, with 7 bases left between them. Germline V gives CDR1 LGHDT, CDR2 YNNKEL (reference sequence). CDR3 length: 15 residues. In DNA form, the CDR3 reads TGTGCCAGCAGCCAAGCCTCAAGCTCCTACAATGAGCAGTTCTTC. This sequence encodes CASSQASSSYNEQFF.

This clonotype was counted only a few times. The chain has TRBV5-5 and TRBJ2-5; TRBD2 aligns across 7 bases. Trimming removed 4 bases from V and 4 bases from J; junction bases left unmatched: 7. The CDR3 totals 14 residues. Germline V CDR1 and CDR2: SGHKS, YYEKEE (reference sequence). The CDR3 protein is CASSPWGGSETQYF. In DNA, the CDR3 is TGTGCCAGCAGCCCTTGGGGGGGGTCAGAGACCCAGTACTTC.

This clonotype has more than one count but fewer than ten. V usage is TRBV9 and J usage is TRBJ2-7; TRBD2 matches at 9 bases. The CDR3 extends over 15 amino acids. Per germline, CDR1 SGDLS and CDR2 YYNGEE. V was pared by 0 bases and J by 1 base, with 2 bases of the junction left unmatched. The CDR3 protein is CASSVGLAGSYEQYF. The CDR3 nucleotides read TGTGCCAGCAGCGTAGGTCTAGCGGGATCCTACGAGCAGTACTTC.

This rearrangement joins TRBV11-1 to TRBJ1-2; D gene unclear. The CDR3 covers 14 residues. Germline CDR1 is SGHAT and CDR2 is FQDESV (reference sequence). V was clipped by 5 bases and J by 4 bases, with 14 bases between them. CDR3 region: CASSQGAGTYGYTF. CDR3 coding DNA: TGTGCCAGCAGCCAAGGCGCGGGAACCTATGGCTACACCTTC.

The chain combines TRBV7-6 with TRBJ2-1; TRBD2 aligns across 12 bases. Germline CDR1 reads SGHVS; CDR2 reads FNYEAQ. CDR3 length: 17 residues. Trimming removed 5 bases from V and 9 bases from J; junction bases left unmatched: 14. CDR3 DNA: TGTGCCAGCAGCCCTCTAACTAGCGGGGGGACGACAGTTGAGCAGTTCTTC. Its protein product is CASSPLTSGGTTVEQFF. Full variable domain (outside the CDR3, taken from reference TRBV7-6 and TRBJ2-1): GAGVSQSPRYKVTKRGQDVALRCDPISGHVSLYWYRQALGQGPEFLTYFNYEAQQDKSGLPNDRFSAERPEGSISTLTIQRTEQRDSAMYRCASSPLTSGGTTVEQFFGPGTRLTVL.

The chain joins TRBV4-1 to TRBJ1-5, with 8 bases lining up with TRBD1. After removal of 2 bases from V and 3 bases from J, the junction contained 6 bases not matched to a gene. This CDR3 contains 16 residues. Looked up from germline, CDR1 is MGHRA and CDR2 is YSYEKL. CDR3 protein: CASSQRETGVNQPQHF. The CDR3 DNA follows: TGCGCCAGCAGCCAAAGAGAGACAGGGGTCAATCAGCCCCAGCATTTT.